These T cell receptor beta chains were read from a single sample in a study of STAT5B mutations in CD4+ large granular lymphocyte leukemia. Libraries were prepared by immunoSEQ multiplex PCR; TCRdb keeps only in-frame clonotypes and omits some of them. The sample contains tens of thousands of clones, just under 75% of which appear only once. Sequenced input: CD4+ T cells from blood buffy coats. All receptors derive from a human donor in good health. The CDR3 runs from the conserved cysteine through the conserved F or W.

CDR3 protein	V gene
CASSPPGGVKNIQYF	TRBV28
CASSSESGNTGELFF	TRBV18
CASRETNTEAFF	TRBV6-5
CASRLGGGLATPLHF	TRBV11-2
CASSLVAGGLRDTQYF	TRBV7-2
CAWRRLAGGNEQFF	TRBV30
CAWSQLAVDNEQFF	TRBV30
CASSLLAGGPYEQYF	TRBV7-2
CASSLDRAYTNTEAFF	TRBV7-2
CASSLWTSTEAFF	TRBV7-2
CASGTGSQETQYF	TRBV19
CASSLGTLNTEAFF	TRBV7-8
CASAGRASGNTIYF	TRBV2
CASSLGQDTEAFF	TRBV5-4
CASSFSASTLEQYF	TRBV7-2
CASSSGAGTGRTGELFF	TRBV5-1
CASSRTGTGIGDTQYF	TRBV7-9
CASSSDRVRGYTF	TRBV27
CASSTRTDYNEQFF	TRBV11-3
CASSLADIITGSRHNEQFF	TRBV11-3
CASSLEGHSGNTIYF	TRBV11-2
CASRVSLGRPPYNEQFF	TRBV5-1
CAISAPDGREGTDTQYF	TRBV10-3
CASSLIGGLANTGELFF	TRBV11-2
CASSLNAGTGVTNEKLFF	TRBV5-5
CASSDSGTVETQYF	TRBV10-2
CASRVRTGEAFF	TRBV2
CASSRDRAYEQYF	TRBV6-6
CSVDAGVGQPQHF	TRBV29-1
CASSLGDNEQFF	TRBV7-9
CASSSFSGSHNEQFF	TRBV7-3
CASKPGGFRGTEAFF	TRBV5-1
CASGPSFGDTQYF	TRBV5-1
CASSRGQGASYEQYF	TRBV21-1
CASSMGVRGTDTQYF	TRBV19
CASSQKTGADTGELFF	TRBV4-2
CASSETVNTEAFF	TRBV6-1
CASSIEGPGQPQHF	TRBV19
CASSPTLGTQYF	TRBV14
CASTQSGSLRADTQYF	TRBV19
CAWNQGLSNQPQHF	TRBV30
CASSLERGNTEAFF	TRBV11-2
CASSLELEDEQYF	TRBV5-1
CASSLVQGASNYGYTF	TRBV7-9
CASSYSVFSGGPDTQYF	TRBV19
CASSSRGQGNTEAFF	TRBV6-6
CASSQSTAANYGYTF	TRBV19
CASRNTGGRTEAFF	TRBV6-1